The TCR beta chain described here comes from a study of cytomegalovirus exposure and HLA in healthy donors. CDR1 is MGHDK, CDR2 SYGVNS, per germline. The CDR3 is 14 residues long. Trimming at V came to 6 bases and at J to 4 bases, leaving 7 bases not matched to a gene. With 60 Vbeta and 13 Jbeta primers, the PCR was carried out. Profiling relied on immunoSEQ multiplex PCR, and the TCRdb table lists in-frame clones only, not all of them. The table lists approximately 120,000 clones, approximately 81% of them singletons. Sequencing used PBMCs. J is TRBJ2-3 and V is TRBV25-1; 7 positions match TRBD2. The receptor comes from a woman younger than 45 in good health and CMV-seronegative. The DNA for the CDR3 is TGTGCCAGCAGGCCGGCGGGAGTTCCAGATACGCAGTATTTT. This encodes CASRPAGVPDTQYF.